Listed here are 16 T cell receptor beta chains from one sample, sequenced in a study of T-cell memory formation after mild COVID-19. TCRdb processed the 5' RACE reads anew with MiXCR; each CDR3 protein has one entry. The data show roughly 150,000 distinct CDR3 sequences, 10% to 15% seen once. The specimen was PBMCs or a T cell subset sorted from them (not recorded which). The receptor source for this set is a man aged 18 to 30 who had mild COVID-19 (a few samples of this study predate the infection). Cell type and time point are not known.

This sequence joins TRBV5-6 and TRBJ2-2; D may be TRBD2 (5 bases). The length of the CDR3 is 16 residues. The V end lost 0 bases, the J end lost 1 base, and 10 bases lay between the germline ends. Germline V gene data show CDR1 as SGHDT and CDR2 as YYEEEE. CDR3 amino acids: CASSLVGVRNTGELFF. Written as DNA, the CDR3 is TGTGCCAGCAGCTTGGTCGGGGTGAGGAACACCGGGGAGCTGTTTTTT.

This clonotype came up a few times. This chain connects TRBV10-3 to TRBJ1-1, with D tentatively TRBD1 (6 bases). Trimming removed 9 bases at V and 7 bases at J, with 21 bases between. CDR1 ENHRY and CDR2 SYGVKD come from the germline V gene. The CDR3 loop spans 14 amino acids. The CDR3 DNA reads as TGTGCCATTTGCCCCGGGACGGACAGTTTTGAAGCTTTCTTT. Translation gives CAICPGTDSFEAFF.

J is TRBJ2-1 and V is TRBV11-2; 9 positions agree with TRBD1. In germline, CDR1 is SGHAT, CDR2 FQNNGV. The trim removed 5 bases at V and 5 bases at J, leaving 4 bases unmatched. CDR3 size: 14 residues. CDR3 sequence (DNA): TGTGCCAGCAGCCGGGACAGGGAAGACAATGAGCAGTTCTTC. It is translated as CASSRDREDNEQFF.

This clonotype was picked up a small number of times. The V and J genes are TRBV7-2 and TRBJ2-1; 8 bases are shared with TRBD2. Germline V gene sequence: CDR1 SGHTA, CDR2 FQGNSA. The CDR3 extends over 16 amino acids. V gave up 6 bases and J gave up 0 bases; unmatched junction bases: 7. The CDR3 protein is CASSRTSSSSYNEQFF. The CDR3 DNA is TGTGCCAGCAGTCGGACTAGCAGTAGCTCCTACAATGAGCAGTTCTTC.

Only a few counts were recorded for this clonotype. Here the CDR3 reads CASSLAGSGGPTDTQYF. In nucleotides, the CDR3 is TGTGCCAGCAGCTTAGCGGGTAGCGGGGGCCCCACAGATACGCAGTATTTT. This rearrangement joins TRBV7-2 to TRBJ2-3, with 9 nucleotides matching TRBD2. Germline trimming cut 0 bases from V and 2 bases from J; bases unmatched to any gene: 6. In germline, CDR1 is SGHTA, CDR2 FQGNSA. The CDR3 runs to 17 residues.

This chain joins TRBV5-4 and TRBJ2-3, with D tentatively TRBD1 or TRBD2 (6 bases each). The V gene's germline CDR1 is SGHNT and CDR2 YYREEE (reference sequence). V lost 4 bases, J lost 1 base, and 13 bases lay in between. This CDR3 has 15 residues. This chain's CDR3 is CASSPEGGGTDTQYF. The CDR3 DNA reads TGTGCCAGCAGCCCGGAGGGGGGCGGCACAGATACGCAGTATTTT.

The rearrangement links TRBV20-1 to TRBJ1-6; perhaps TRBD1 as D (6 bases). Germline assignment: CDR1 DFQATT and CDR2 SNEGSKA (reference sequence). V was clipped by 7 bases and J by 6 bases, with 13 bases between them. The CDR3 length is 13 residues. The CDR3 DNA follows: TGCAGTGTTATCCAGGGGCCTAATTCACCCCTCCACTTT. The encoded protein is CSVIQGPNSPLHF.

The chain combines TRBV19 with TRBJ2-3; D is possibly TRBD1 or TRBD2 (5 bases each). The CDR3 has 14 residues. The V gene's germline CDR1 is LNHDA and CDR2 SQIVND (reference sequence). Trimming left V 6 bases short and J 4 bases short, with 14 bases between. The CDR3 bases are TGTGCCAGTAGGGGGGTATCAGCCGCAGATACGCAGTATTTT. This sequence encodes CASRGVSAADTQYF.

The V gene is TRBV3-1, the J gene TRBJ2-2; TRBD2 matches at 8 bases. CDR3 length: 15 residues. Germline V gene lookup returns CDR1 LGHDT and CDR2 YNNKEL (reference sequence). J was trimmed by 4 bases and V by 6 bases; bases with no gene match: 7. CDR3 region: CASSSAGVATGELFF. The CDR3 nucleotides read TGTGCCAGCAGTTCAGCGGGGGTAGCCACCGGGGAGCTGTTTTTT.

The CDR3 is CASSYRVGDQPQHF. DNA of the CDR3: TGTGCCAGCAGCTACCGGGTGGGAGATCAGCCCCAGCATTTT. The chain has TRBV7-2 and TRBJ1-5; no clear D gene. The germline V gene has CDR1 SGHTA and CDR2 FQGNSA. The length of the CDR3 is 14 residues. V lost 4 bases, J lost 5 bases, and 12 bases lay in between.

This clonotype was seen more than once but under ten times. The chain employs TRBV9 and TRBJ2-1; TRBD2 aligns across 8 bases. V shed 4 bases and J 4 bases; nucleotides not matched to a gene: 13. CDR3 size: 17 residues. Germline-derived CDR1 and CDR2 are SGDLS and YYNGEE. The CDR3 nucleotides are TGTGCCAGCAGCCCCGGAGGAGTCGGCGGGGGGTACAATGAGCAGTTCTTC. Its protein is CASSPGGVGGGYNEQFF.

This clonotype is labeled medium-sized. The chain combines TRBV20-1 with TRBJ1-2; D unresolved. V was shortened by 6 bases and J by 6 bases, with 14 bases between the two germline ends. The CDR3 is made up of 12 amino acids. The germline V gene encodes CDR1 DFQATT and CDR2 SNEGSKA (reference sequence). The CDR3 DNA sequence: TGCAGTGCAGCGAGTGATAAGGATGGCTACACCTTC. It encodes CSAASDKDGYTF.

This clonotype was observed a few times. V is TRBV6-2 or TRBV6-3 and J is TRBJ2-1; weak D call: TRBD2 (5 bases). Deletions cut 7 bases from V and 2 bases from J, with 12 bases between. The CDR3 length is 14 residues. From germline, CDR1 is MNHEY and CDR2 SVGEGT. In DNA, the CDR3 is TGTGCCAGCAAGACCGTCGGGGCCTACAATGAGCAGTTCTTC. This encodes CASKTVGAYNEQFF.

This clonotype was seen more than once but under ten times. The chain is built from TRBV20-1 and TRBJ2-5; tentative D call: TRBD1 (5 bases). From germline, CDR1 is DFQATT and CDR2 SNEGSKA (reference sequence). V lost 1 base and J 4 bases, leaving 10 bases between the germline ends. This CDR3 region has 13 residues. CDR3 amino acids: CSARGGIGETQYF. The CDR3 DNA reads TGCAGTGCTAGAGGGGGCATAGGAGAGACCCAGTACTTC.

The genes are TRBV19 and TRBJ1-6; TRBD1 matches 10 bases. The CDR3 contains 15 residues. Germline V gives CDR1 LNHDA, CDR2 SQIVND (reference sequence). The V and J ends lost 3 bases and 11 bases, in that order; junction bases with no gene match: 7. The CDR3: CASSISGQGNPPLHF. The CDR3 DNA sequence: TGTGCCAGTAGTATCTCGGGACAGGGGAATCCACCCCTCCACTTT.

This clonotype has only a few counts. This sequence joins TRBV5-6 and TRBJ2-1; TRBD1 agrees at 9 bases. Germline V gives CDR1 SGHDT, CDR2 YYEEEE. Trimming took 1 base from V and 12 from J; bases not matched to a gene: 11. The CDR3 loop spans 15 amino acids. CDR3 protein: CASSLFRTGAPSQFF. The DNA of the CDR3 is TGTGCCAGCAGCTTGTTTAGGACAGGGGCCCCCTCGCAGTTCTTC.